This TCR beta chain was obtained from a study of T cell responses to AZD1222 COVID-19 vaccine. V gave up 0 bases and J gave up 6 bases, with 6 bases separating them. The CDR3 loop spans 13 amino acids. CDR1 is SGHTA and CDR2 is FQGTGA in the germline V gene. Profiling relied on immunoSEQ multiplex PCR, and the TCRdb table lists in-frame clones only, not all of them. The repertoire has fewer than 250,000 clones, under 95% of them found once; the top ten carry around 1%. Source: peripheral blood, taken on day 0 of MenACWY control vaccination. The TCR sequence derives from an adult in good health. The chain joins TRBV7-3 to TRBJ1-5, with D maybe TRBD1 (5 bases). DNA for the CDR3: TGTGCCAGCAGCTTAACGGGGGGTCAGCCCCAGCATTTT. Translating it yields CASSLTGGQPQHF.